The sequence of this T cell receptor (beta chain) was determined in a study of cytomegalovirus exposure and HLA in healthy donors. Donors were nominally healthy when sampled, though unrecorded immune exposures were likely. Study-wide results and limits: In an earlier analysis, most TCR beta V segments were productive about 87% or about 30% of the time. A likely sequencing artifact accounted for one observed cluster of highly shared sequence variants.

J was trimmed by 7 bases and V by 4 bases; bases with no gene match: 5. CDR3 length: 13 residues. CDR1 is SEHNR, CDR2 FQNEAQ, per germline (reference sequence). With regard to this clone: The antigen is undetermined.

PCR primers comprised 60 Vbeta and 13 Jbeta primers. Assay: immunoSEQ multiplex PCR; the TCRdb copy retains only in-frame clones and omits some. Of roughly 180,000 clones in the sample, approximately 80% were seen once. The chain carries TRBV7-9 and TRBJ2-7; 9 positions match TRBD2. Sequenced input: PBMCs. The clonotype comes from a male donor in good health and CMV-seronegative. The CDR3 region has the DNA TGTGCCAGCAGCTCGGTTCTAGCGGGGGAGCAGTACTTC. Encoded protein: CASSSVLAGEQYF.